Listed here is a single TCR beta chain. Its antigen is still unknown. Per the germline V gene, CDR1 is MNHEY and CDR2 is SVGEGT. V was shortened by 4 bases and J by 6 bases, with 19 bases between the two germline ends. The CDR3 has 15 residues. This specimen belongs to a study of glioma-infiltrating T cells. Study outcomes and limitations: Above-expected tissue-blood divergence occurred in all gliomas, most in low-grade ones.

The iRepertoire nested amplicon-rescue multiplex PCR amplified TCR alpha and beta CDR3s from RNA. From the multiplex PCR reads, TCRdb called clonotypes with MiXCR, one entry per CDR3 protein. The sample gives more than 110,000 distinct CDR3 sequences, 39% of which show up once; around 20% is in the top ten. The chain carries TRBV6-2 or TRBV6-3 and TRBJ2-7; D tentatively fits TRBD1 or TRBD2 (5 bases each). Sequenced material: glioma tissue, nonneoplastic brain tissue, or PBMCs (not recorded which). The TCR was taken from a human donor with low-grade glioma or glioblastoma, undergoing nonglioma brain surgery, or in good health (not recorded which). CDR3 nucleotides: TGTGCCAGCAGTTTCAACCGGGACCCAGACGCCGAGCAGTACTTC. This sequence encodes CASSFNRDPDAEQYF.